Listed below are T cell receptor beta chains from one sample, sequenced in a study of blood T cell repertoires in COVID-19. Here immunoSEQ multiplex PCR was the method, and the copy in TCRdb shows in-frame clones only, minus some. The sample lists a few hundred thousand clones, 75% to 90% occurring once. Sequencing was performed on peripheral blood. The receptor source for this set is a man aged 25 to 40 with active or convalescent COVID-19. Both conserved end residues are part of each CDR3. D genes are given only for firm matches. The size field is filled for only some rows; it gives once, few, many or a size class.

v_gene	d_gene	j_gene	abundance	CDR3nt	CDR3aa
TRBV5-6	-	TRBJ2-1	-	TGTGCCAGCAGCTTGGGACACATCAATGAGCAGTTCTTC	CASSLGHINEQFF
TRBV5-4	-	TRBJ1-6	-	TGTGCCAGTTCAGATAATAATTCACCCCTCCACTTT	CASSDNNSPLHF
TRBV21-1	-	TRBJ2-3	-	TGTGCCAGCAGCACCCGACAGACGGTAAATTTCGCAGATACGCAGTATTTT	CASSTRQTVNFADTQYF
TRBV24-1	-	TRBJ1-1	-	TGTGCCACCAGTCCTAATACTAACACTGAAGCTTTCTTT	CATSPNTNTEAFF
TRBV3-1/TRBV3-2	-	TRBJ2-6	-	TGTGCCAGCAGCCAAGGGGCTCTGATCGGCCTCGGTCCTGGGGCCAACGTCCTGACTTTC	CASSQGALIGLGPGANVLTF
TRBV4-2	TRBD1	TRBJ1-2	-	TGTGCCAGCAGCCAGGCCGGACAGGGTGTGGTAGGAGGCTACACCTTC	CASSQAGQGVVGGYTF
TRBV30	-	TRBJ2-3	-	TGTGCCTGGGCAGGGGACAGCACAGATACGCAGTATTTT	CAWAGDSTDTQYF
TRBV5-1	-	TRBJ2-5	once	TGCGCCAGCAGCTCGATGACAGTCCAAGAGACCCAGTACTTC	CASSSMTVQETQYF
TRBV6-5	-	TRBJ1-1	-	TGTGCCAGCAAAAGACAGGCTGGGGGCGCTTTCTTT	CASKRQAGGAFF
TRBV2	TRBD1	TRBJ2-5	-	TGTGCCAGCAGTGAAACAGGGGGCCTAGGGACCCAGTACTTC	CASSETGGLGTQYF
TRBV5-6	TRBD2	TRBJ2-3	-	TGTGCCAGCAGCCCCCAAGCGGGGGGAACAGATACGCAGTATTTT	CASSPQAGGTDTQYF
TRBV2	TRBD1	TRBJ1-1	-	TGTGCCAGCAGTAAACAGGGGTTCGGCACTGAAGCTTTCTTT	CASSKQGFGTEAFF
TRBV19	TRBD2	TRBJ2-1	-	TGTGCCAGTAGTAGGACTAGCGGGGGTAACAATGAGCAGTTCTTC	CASSRTSGGNNEQFF
TRBV11-2	TRBD1	TRBJ1-2	-	TGTGCCAGCAGCAACATTGGACAGGGGGTGAAAGGCTACACCTTC	CASSNIGQGVKGYTF
TRBV29-1	-	TRBJ1-2	-	TGCAGCGTTGACCCCGGTTACGGGGAAGGCTACACCTTC	CSVDPGYGEGYTF
TRBV19	TRBD1	TRBJ1-3	-	TGTGCCAGTATGGGCCAGGGGGCCTCCCTAAACTCTGGAAACACCATATATTTT	CASMGQGASLNSGNTIYF
TRBV11-2	-	TRBJ1-2	-	TGTGCCAGCAGCTTAGATGTCGGAGGGTACTATGGCTACACCTTC	CASSLDVGGYYGYTF
TRBV6-2/TRBV6-3	-	TRBJ1-3	-	TGTGCCAGCAGTTACGGGGGCTTTGGGCGCTCTGGAAACACCATATATTTT	CASSYGGFGRSGNTIYF
TRBV4-3	-	TRBJ2-3	-	TGCGCCAGCAGCCGGACGGAGGCAGGATATACGCAGTATTTT	CASSRTEAGYTQYF
TRBV7-7	TRBD2	TRBJ2-2	-	TGTGCCAGCAGCTTAGCTAGCGGGCCGAACACCGGGGAGCTGTTTTTT	CASSLASGPNTGELFF
TRBV11-3	TRBD1	TRBJ1-1	once	TGTGCCAGCAGCTCCGGGTCCAGGGGGGTTAAGGGTGAAGCTTTCTTT	CASSSGSRGVKGEAFF
TRBV4-2	-	TRBJ1-2	-	TGTGCCAGCGGGGGGGCCTATGGCTACACCTTC	CASGGAYGYTF
TRBV9	-	TRBJ1-4	-	TGTGCCAGCAGCGTACAGGGATCGGAACTGTTTTTT	CASSVQGSELFF
TRBV7-2	TRBD1	TRBJ1-2	-	TGTGCCAGCAGCTTAACGGCGCAGGGGGCGGAGGGCTACACCTTC	CASSLTAQGAEGYTF
TRBV18	-	TRBJ1-6	-	TGTGCCAGCTCACCACAGGGGAGGTGGAATTCACCCCTCCACTTT	CASSPQGRWNSPLHF
TRBV5-5	-	TRBJ2-6	-	TGTGCCAGCAGCTTCGGCTCTGGGGCCAACGTCCTGACTTTC	CASSFGSGANVLTF
TRBV29-1	-	TRBJ2-7	-	TGCAGCGCCCGGGACAACAACTACGAGCAGTACTTC	CSARDNNYEQYF
TRBV19	-	TRBJ1-1	-	TGTGCCACGGGGGAAATAATAAACACTGAAGCTTTCTTT	CATGEIINTEAFF
TRBV29-1	-	TRBJ1-1	-	TGCAGCGGCAGTGAGAACACTGAAGCTTTCTTT	CSGSENTEAFF
TRBV2	-	TRBJ1-1	-	TGTGCCAGCAGCATGGGGCAGCCTGAAGCTTTCTTT	CASSMGQPEAFF
TRBV9	-	TRBJ1-2	-	TGTGCCAGCAGCGCAGGACAGAATGGCTACACCTTC	CASSAGQNGYTF